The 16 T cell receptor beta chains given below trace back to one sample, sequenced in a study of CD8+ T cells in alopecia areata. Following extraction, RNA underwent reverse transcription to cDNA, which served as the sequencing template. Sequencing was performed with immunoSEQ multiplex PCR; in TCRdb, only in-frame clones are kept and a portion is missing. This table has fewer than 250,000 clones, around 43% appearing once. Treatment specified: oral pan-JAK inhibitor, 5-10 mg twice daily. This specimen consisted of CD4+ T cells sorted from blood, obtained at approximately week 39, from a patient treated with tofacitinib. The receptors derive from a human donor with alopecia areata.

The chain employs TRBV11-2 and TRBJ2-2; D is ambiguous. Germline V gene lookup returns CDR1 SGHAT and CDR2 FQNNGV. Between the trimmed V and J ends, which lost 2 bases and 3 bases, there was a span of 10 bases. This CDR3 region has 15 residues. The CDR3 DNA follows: TGTGCCAGCAGCTTATCGGTTGGGGACACCGGGGAGCTGTTTTTT. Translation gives CASSLSVGDTGELFF. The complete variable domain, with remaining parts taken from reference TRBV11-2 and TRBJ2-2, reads EAGVAQSPRYKIIEKRQSVAFWCNPISGHATLYWYQQILGQGPKLLIQFQNNGVVDDSQLPKDRFSAERLKGVDSTLKIQPAKLEDSAVYLCASSLSVGDTGELFFGEGSRLTVL.

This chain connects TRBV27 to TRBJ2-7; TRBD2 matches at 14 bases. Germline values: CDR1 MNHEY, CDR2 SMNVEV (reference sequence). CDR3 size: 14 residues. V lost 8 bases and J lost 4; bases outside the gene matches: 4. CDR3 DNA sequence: TGTGCCAGCTCCGGGACTAGCGGGAGTTACGAGCAGTACTTC. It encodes CASSGTSGSYEQYF.

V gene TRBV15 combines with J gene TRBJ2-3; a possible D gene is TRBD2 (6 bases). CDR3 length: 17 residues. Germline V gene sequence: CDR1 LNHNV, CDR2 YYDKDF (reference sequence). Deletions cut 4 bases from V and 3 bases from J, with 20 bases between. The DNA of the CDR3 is TGTGCCACCAGCACCGACCCGGCACGAGGAGGGACAGATACGCAGTATTTT. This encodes CATSTDPARGGTDTQYF. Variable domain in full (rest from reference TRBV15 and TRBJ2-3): DAMVIQNPRYQVTQFGKPVTLSCSQTLNHNVMYWYQQKSSQAPKLLFHYYDKDFNNEADTPDNFQSRRPNTSFCFLDIRSPGLGDTAMYLCATSTDPARGGTDTQYFGPGTRLTVL.

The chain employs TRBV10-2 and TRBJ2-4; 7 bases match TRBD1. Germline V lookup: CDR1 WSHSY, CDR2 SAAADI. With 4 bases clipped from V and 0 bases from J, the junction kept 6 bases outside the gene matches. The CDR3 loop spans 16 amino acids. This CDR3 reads CASSGPGGLAKNIQYF. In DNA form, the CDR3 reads TGCGCCAGCAGTGGTCCAGGGGGTCTAGCCAAAAACATTCAGTACTTC.

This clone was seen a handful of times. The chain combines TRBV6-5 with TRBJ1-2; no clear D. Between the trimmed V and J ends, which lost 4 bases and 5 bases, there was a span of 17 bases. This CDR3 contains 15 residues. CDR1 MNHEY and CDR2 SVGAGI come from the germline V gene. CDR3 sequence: CASSLSPRGRYGYTF. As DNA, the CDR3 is TGTGCCAGCAGTTTATCCCCTCGTGGGAGGTATGGCTACACCTTC.

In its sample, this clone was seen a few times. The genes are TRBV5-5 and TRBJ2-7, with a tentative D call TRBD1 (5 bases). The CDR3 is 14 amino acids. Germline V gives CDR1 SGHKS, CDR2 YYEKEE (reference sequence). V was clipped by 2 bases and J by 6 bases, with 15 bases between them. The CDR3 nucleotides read TGTGCCAGCAGCTTCTTAGGGGCAGAAGGCGAGCAGTACTTC. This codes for CASSFLGAEGEQYF.

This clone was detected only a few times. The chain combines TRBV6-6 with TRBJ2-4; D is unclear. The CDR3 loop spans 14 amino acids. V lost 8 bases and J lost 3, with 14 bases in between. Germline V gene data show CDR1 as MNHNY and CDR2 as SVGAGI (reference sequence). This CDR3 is CASLPERLKNIQYF. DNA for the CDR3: TGTGCCAGCCTTCCCGAAAGACTCAAAAACATTCAGTACTTC.

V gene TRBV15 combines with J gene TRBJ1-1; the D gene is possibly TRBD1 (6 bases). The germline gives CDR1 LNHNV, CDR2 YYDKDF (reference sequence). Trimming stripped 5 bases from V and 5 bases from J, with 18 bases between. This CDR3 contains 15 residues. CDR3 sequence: CATSGGTYPLTEAFF. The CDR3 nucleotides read TGTGCCACCAGCGGAGGGACATACCCTTTGACTGAAGCTTTCTTT.

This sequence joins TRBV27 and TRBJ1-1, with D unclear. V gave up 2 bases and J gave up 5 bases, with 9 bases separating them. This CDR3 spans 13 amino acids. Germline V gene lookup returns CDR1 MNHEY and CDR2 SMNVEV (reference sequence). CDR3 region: CASSLGRWTEAFF. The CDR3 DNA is TGTGCCAGCAGTTTAGGCCGTTGGACTGAAGCTTTCTTT.

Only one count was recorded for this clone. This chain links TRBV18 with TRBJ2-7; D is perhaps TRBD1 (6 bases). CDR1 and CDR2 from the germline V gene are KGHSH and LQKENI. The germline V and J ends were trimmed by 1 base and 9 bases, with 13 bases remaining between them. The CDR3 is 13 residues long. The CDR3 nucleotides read TGTGCCAGCTCACCACAGGACAGTTTGGGGCAGTACTTC. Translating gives CASSPQDSLGQYF.

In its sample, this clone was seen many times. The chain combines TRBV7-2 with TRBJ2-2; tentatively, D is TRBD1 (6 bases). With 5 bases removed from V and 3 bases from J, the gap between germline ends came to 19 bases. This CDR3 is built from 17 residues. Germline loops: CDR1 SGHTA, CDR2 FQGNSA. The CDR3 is CASSNPAWGRDTGELFF. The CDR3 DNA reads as TGTGCCAGCAGCAATCCCGCCTGGGGGCGAGACACCGGGGAGCTGTTTTTT.

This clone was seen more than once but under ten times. Written as DNA, the CDR3 is TGCAGCGTTGAAATGCTAGCGGGAGGGAATACGCAGTATTTT. Translated, it gives CSVEMLAGGNTQYF. V usage is TRBV29-1 and J usage is TRBJ2-3; 12 bases are shared with TRBD2. J was trimmed by 7 bases and V by 2 bases; bases with no gene match: 4. This CDR3 contains 14 residues. Germline assignment: CDR1 SQVTM and CDR2 ANQGSEA.

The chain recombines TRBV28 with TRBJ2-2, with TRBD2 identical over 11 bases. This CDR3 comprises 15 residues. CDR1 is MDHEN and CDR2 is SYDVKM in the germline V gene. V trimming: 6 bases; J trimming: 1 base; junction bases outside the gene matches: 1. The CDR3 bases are TGTGCCAGCAGGACTAGCGGGAAGAACACCGGGGAGCTGTTTTTT. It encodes CASRTSGKNTGELFF.

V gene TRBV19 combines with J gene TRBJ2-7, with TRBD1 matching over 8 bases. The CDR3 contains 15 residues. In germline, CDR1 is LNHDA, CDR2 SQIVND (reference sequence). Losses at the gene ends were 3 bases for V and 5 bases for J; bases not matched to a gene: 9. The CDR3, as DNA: TGTGCCAGTAGTATTTCCGGACAGGGCCCCCACGAGCAGTACTTC. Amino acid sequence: CASSISGQGPHEQYF. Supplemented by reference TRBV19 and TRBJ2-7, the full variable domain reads DGGITQSPKYLFRKEGQNVTLSCEQNLNHDAMYWYRQDPGQGLRLIYYSQIVNDFQKGDIAEGYSVSREKKESFPLTVTSAQKNPTAFYLCASSISGQGPHEQYFGPGTRLTVT.

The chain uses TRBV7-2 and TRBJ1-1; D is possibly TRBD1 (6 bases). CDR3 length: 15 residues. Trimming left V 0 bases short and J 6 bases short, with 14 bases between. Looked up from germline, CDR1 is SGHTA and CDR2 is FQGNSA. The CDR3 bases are TGTGCCAGCAGCTTAGCAGGAGGGGGAAGGGCTGAAGCTTTCTTT. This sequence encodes CASSLAGGGRAEAFF.

CDR3 in amino acids: CASSYTLAGVETQYF. As DNA, the CDR3 is TGTGCCAGCAGCTATACTCTAGCGGGAGTAGAGACCCAGTACTTC. The rearrangement joins TRBV5-4 to TRBJ2-5; 10 positions agree with TRBD2. CDR1 is SGHNT and CDR2 is YYREEE in the germline V gene (reference sequence). This CDR3 is built from 15 residues. J lost 4 bases, V lost 3 bases, and 6 bases had no gene match.